A selection of T cell receptor beta chains follows, all from one sample in a study of T cell repertoires in cytomegalovirus infection. These receptors are not linked to any known antigen. MiXCR was run by TCRdb on the reads, yielding one entry per CDR3 protein. The repertoire holds a few hundred thousand distinct CDR3 sequences, with more than 30% as singletons. Sequenced material: cultured PBMCs, taken from culture after CMV antigen stimulation. These receptors were taken from a human donor in good health (CMV status not recorded). Some clones in this sample may be carry-over from other donors' samples. Each CDR3 is given with its conserved first and last residue. D genes are given only for firm matches. Expanded clones get a size class; other rows say once, few or many, or leave the size out.

clone size | CDR3 length | D gene | J gene | V gene | CDR3 DNA | CDR3 protein
few | 16 | TRBD1 | TRBJ1-3 | TRBV19 | TGTGCCAGTAGTACCGATTCCAGGGGGCCTGGAAACACCATATATTTT | CASSTDSRGPGNTIYF
once | 14 | - | TRBJ1-5 | TRBV6-1 | TGTGCCAGCAGCAGAGGAGGTGACAATCAGCCCCAGCATTTT | CASSRGGDNQPQHF
- | 16 | TRBD1 | TRBJ2-3 | TRBV11-2 | TGTGCCAGCAGCTCGTCATTCGGACAGGAGGCAGATACGCAGTATTTT | CASSSSFGQEADTQYF
few | 11 | - | TRBJ1-1 | TRBV6-5 | TGTGCCAGCAGTTACAACCGGGTTGCTTTCTTT | CASSYNRVAFF
- | 13 | - | TRBJ1-2 | TRBV2 | TGTGCCAGCAGTGAAGAGGGGTACTATGGCTACACCTTC | CASSEEGYYGYTF
- | 14 | TRBD1 | TRBJ2-7 | TRBV6-1 | TGTGCCAGCAGTGAAACAGGGGGCTGGGACGAGCAGTACTTC | CASSETGGWDEQYF
many | 15 | - | TRBJ2-3 | TRBV7-2 | TGTGCCAGCAGCTTAAGGGACACCCCCACAGATACGCAGTATTTT | CASSLRDTPTDTQYF
- | 15 | - | TRBJ1-5 | TRBV7-2 | TGTGCCAGCAGCTTGGGACGGCGGAGCAATCAGCCCCAGCATTTT | CASSLGRRSNQPQHF
- | 14 | TRBD2 | TRBJ2-1 | TRBV7-2 | TGTGCCAGCAGCTCCTCTGGGGGGGACAATGAGCAGTTCTTC | CASSSSGGDNEQFF
- | 14 | - | TRBJ2-1 | TRBV29-1 | TGCAGCGTTGTAAGACGGGGCTCCTACAATGAGCAGTTCTTC | CSVVRRGSYNEQFF
few | 12 | TRBD2 | TRBJ2-3 | TRBV29-1 | TGCAGCGCAACTCGGGGGGCAGATACGCAGTATTTT | CSATRGADTQYF
few | 19 | TRBD2 | TRBJ2-1 | TRBV6-2/TRBV6-3 | TGTGCCAGCAGTTACTCGATCTTGGAGCGGGAGGGCCGGGGGAATGAGCAGTTCTTC | CASSYSILEREGRGNEQFF
once | 13 | - | TRBJ2-5 | TRBV20-1 | TGCAGTGCTATAGATCAGTACCAAGAGACCCAGTACTTC | CSAIDQYQETQYF
- | 14 | - | TRBJ2-5 | TRBV6-5 | TGTGCCAGCAGTCGTACAGGGTCTTGGGAGACCCAGTACTTC | CASSRTGSWETQYF
few | 14 | - | TRBJ2-1 | TRBV5-5 | TGTGCCAGCAGCCACGGACAGTTTTACAATGAGCAGTTCTTC | CASSHGQFYNEQFF
many | 15 | TRBD1 | TRBJ1-4 | TRBV7-6 | TGTGCCAGCAGCCCCGGACAGGGGGGCGGTGAAAAACTGTTTTTT | CASSPGQGGGEKLFF
- | 15 | - | TRBJ1-1 | TRBV5-4 | TGTGCCAGCAGCTACGGCGGACGGTTGAACACTGAAGCTTTCTTT | CASSYGGRLNTEAFF
- | 16 | - | TRBJ2-1 | TRBV4-3 | TGCGCCAGCAGCCAAGAAATAGCGGCTCCCTACAATGAGCAGTTCTTC | CASSQEIAAPYNEQFF
- | 13 | - | TRBJ2-2 | TRBV10-3 | TGTGCCATCAGTGGAGGGTACCCCGGGGAGCTGTTTTTT | CAISGGYPGELFF
- | 13 | - | TRBJ1-5 | TRBV4-2 | TGTGCCAGCAGCCAAGCAGTCCACCAGCCCCAGCATTTT | CASSQAVHQPQHF
- | 13 | - | TRBJ1-6 | TRBV19 | TGTGCCAGTAGTATCCAGTATAATTCACCCCTCCACTTT | CASSIQYNSPLHF
few | 15 | - | TRBJ1-6 | TRBV20-1 | TGCAGTGCTAGGGGGGGAATTATCGATAATTCACCCCTCCACTTT | CSARGGIIDNSPLHF
- | 12 | - | TRBJ2-4 | TRBV12-3/TRBV12-4 | TGTGCCAGCAGACGCCCCCGGGGCATTCAGTACTTC | CASRRPRGIQYF
few | 18 | TRBD1 | TRBJ1-1 | TRBV7-3 | TGTGCCAGCAGCCCCCAACCGCGGACAGGACTGAAGAACACTGAAGCTTTCTTT | CASSPQPRTGLKNTEAFF
few | 11 | - | TRBJ1-1 | TRBV5-6 | TGTGCCAGCAGCTTGAATGGTGAAGCTTTCTTT | CASSLNGEAFF
- | 15 | - | TRBJ2-2 | TRBV9 | TGTGCCAGCAGCGTAGTGGCGGAGTACTCCGGGGAGCTGTTTTTT | CASSVVAEYSGELFF
many | 15 | - | TRBJ1-1 | TRBV4-2 | TGTGCCAGCAGCCACCACTCAGGACACTACACTGAAGCTTTCTTT | CASSHHSGHYTEAFF
many | 14 | TRBD2 | TRBJ2-7 | TRBV12-3/TRBV12-4 | TGTGCCAGCAAGTCCGGCCTAGCGGGGACAGAGCAGTACTTC | CASKSGLAGTEQYF
many | 15 | TRBD2 | TRBJ2-7 | TRBV4-1 | TGCGCCAGCAGCCAATCGAATGGACTAGTAGGCGAGCAGTACTTC | CASSQSNGLVGEQYF
- | 15 | TRBD2 | TRBJ2-3 | TRBV12-3/TRBV12-4 | TGTGCCAGCACCCAAGGGACTACGTCCGGCGATACGCAGTATTTT | CASTQGTTSGDTQYF
- | 14 | - | TRBJ2-1 | TRBV6-2/TRBV6-3 | TGTGCCAGCAGTTTCCTCGGGGGATACAATGAGCAGTTCTTC | CASSFLGGYNEQFF
- | 15 | TRBD2 | TRBJ2-3 | TRBV29-1 | TGCAGCGTTGGGGGATTAGCGGGAGGCAGAGATACGCAGTATTTT | CSVGGLAGGRDTQYF
- | 14 | - | TRBJ2-5 | TRBV7-2 | TGTGCCAGCAGCAGAAGGGGTAACCGGGAGACCCAGTACTTC | CASSRRGNRETQYF
- | 15 | TRBD2 | TRBJ2-3 | TRBV10-3 | TGTGCCATCAGCCATAGCGGGACTAGCACAGATACGCAGTATTTT | CAISHSGTSTDTQYF
- | 13 | - | TRBJ2-7 | TRBV6-2/TRBV6-3 | TGTGCCAGCAGTTACATCCTGAGCTACGAGCAGTACTTC | CASSYILSYEQYF
few | 15 | TRBD1 | TRBJ2-7 | TRBV20-1 | TGCAGTGCATCCCTTGACAGGGCCAGCTCCTACGAGCAGTACTTC | CSASLDRASSYEQYF
- | 16 | - | TRBJ2-1 | TRBV20-1 | TGCAGTGCTCCGGGGTCCCTTCAGAGCTCCTACAATGAGCAGTTCTTC | CSAPGSLQSSYNEQFF
- | 16 | TRBD2 | TRBJ2-3 | TRBV12-3/TRBV12-4 | TGTGCCAGCAGCCGATGGACTAGCGGGATAGGCGATACGCAGTATTTT | CASSRWTSGIGDTQYF
- | 17 | - | TRBJ1-1 | TRBV24-1 | TGTGCCACCAGTGAATCTACCGGGACCTCTACGAACACTGAAGCTTTCTTT | CATSESTGTSTNTEAFF
once | 14 | - | TRBJ2-3 | TRBV6-1 | TGTGCCAGCAGTTACATTGGGACCTCAGATACGCAGTATTTT | CASSYIGTSDTQYF